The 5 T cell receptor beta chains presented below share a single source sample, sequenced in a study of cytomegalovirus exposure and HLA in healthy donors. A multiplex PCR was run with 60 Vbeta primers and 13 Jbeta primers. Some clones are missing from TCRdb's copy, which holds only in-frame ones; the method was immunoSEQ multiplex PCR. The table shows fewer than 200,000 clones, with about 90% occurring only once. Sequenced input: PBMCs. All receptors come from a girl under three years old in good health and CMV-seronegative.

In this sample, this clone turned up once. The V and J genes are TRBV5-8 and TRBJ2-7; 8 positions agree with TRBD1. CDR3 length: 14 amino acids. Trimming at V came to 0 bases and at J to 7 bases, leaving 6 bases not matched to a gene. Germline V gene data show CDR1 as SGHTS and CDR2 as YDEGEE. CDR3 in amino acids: CASSLEDRAWEQYF. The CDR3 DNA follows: TGTGCCAGCAGCTTGGAGGACAGGGCGTGGGAGCAGTACTTC.

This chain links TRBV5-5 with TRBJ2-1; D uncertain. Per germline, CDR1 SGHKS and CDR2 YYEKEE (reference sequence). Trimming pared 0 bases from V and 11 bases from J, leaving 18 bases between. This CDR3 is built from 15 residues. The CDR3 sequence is CASSLAVSQVNKQFF. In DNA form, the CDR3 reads TGTGCCAGCAGCTTGGCCGTAAGCCAAGTTAATAAGCAGTTCTTC.

The CDR3 reads CASSYRPGLAASYEQYF. The CDR3 DNA follows: TGCGCCAGCAGCTACCGCCCGGGTCTAGCGGCCTCCTACGAGCAGTACTTC. The V call is TRBV5-1, the J call TRBJ2-7; 7 bases agree with TRBD2. CDR3 size: 17 residues. Germline V CDR1 and CDR2: SGHRS, YFSETQ. V dropped 3 bases and J dropped 0; count of bases not matched to a gene: 12.

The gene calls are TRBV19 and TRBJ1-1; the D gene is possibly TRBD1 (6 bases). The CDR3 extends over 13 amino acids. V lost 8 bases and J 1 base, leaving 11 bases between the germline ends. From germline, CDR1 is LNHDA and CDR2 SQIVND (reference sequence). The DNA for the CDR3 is TGTGCCAGTCGAGGGGGTTGGAACACTGAAGCTTTCTTT. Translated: CASRGGWNTEAFF.

CDR3 residues: CASSFFSSDNEQFF. The CDR3, as DNA: TGTGCCAGCAGTTTTTTTAGTAGCGACAATGAGCAGTTCTTC. This rearrangement joins TRBV28 to TRBJ2-1; D possibly corresponds to TRBD2 (5 bases). In germline, CDR1 is MDHEN, CDR2 SYDVKM. There are 14 residues in the CDR3. Trimming shortened V by 3 bases and J by 5 bases, and 11 bases separated the two germline ends.